This T cell receptor (beta chain) was observed in a study of preoperative IRX-2 immunotherapy in early breast cancer. Sequencing used immunoSEQ multiplex PCR; TCRdb keeps in-frame clones, though not all of them. Of around 28,000 clones listed, about four fifths are singletons. The germline V gene encodes CDR1 LNHDA and CDR2 SQIVND (reference sequence). The CDR3 has 13 amino acids. V was trimmed by 3 bases and J by 4 bases, leaving 7 bases between them. Indicated treatment: preoperative locoregional IRX-2 cytokine immunotherapy. This specimen was lymph node tissue, taken before IRX-2 immunotherapy. V is TRBV19 and J is TRBJ1-3, with unresolved D. The source of this sequence is a human donor with breast cancer. The CDR3 nucleotides read TGTGCCAGTAGTATTTTAAGGGGAAACACCATATATTTT. This translates into CASSILRGNTIYF.